The 11 T cell receptor beta chains in this list originate from one sample, sequenced in a study of T cells generated in artificial thymic organoids. TCRalpha and TCRbeta libraries were amplified separately by semi-nested PCR with TRAC or TRBC reverse primers. TCRdb reprocessed the 5' RACE reads via MiXCR and lists one record per CDR3 protein. Of 8,000 or so distinct CDR3 sequences listed, around 17% were seen once; the top ten hold more than 1.4%. The source material was naive CD8+ T cells from the thymus. Subset: CD3+TCRalphabeta+CD8SP T cells; for blood, CD45RO-CCR7+ naive CD8+ T cells. Receptor source: a human donor who gave cord blood stem cells for thymic organoid culture, a cardiac surgery patient who gave postnatal thymus, or a blood donor (not recorded which).

The chain couples TRBV29-1 to TRBJ2-3, with D possibly being TRBD1 or TRBD2 (5 bases each). The CDR3 contains 13 residues. Germline assignment: CDR1 SQVTM and CDR2 ANQGSEA. The V and J ends lost 6 bases and 2 bases respectively, with 12 bases between them. The CDR3 nucleotides read TGCAGCGTGAGGGGTGGGTCCACAGATACGCAGTATTTT. It codes for CSVRGGSTDTQYF.

The chain joins TRBV20-1 to TRBJ2-2; D is unclear. The CDR3 has 10 residues. The germline V gene has CDR1 DFQATT and CDR2 SNEGSKA (reference sequence). Trimming left V 8 bases short and J 7 bases short, with 8 bases between. The DNA of the CDR3 is TGCAGTTTTTTCGGCGGGGAGCTGTTTTTT. Translating gives CSFFGGELFF.

This clonotype rates as medium-sized. The rearrangement uses TRBV11-2 and TRBJ2-7, with D maybe TRBD1 (6 bases). V lost 3 bases, J lost 0 bases, and 15 bases lay in between. CDR1 and CDR2 (germline): SGHAT, FQNNGV. The CDR3 totals 16 residues. CDR3 nucleotide sequence: TGTGCCAGCAGCTTCGGACAGCAACTCACCTCCTACGAGCAGTACTTC. Protein: CASSFGQQLTSYEQYF.

This clonotype is medium-sized in the sample. The rearrangement uses TRBV6-5 and TRBJ2-1; 12 nucleotides line up with TRBD2. The CDR3 length is 15 residues. J lost 9 bases, V lost 5 bases, and 8 bases had no gene match. Per germline, CDR1 MNHEY and CDR2 SVGAGI. The CDR3 sequence: CASSPRLAGVGEQFF. The CDR3 coding sequence is TGTGCCAGCAGTCCCCGACTAGCGGGAGTGGGTGAGCAGTTCTTC.

This clonotype is medium-sized in the sample. The chain links TRBV5-6 to TRBJ1-6, with D hard to call. CDR3 length: 15 residues. V dropped 0 bases and J dropped 1 base, with 5 bases sitting between them. CDR1 and CDR2 (germline): SGHDT, YYEEEE. CDR3 nucleotides: TGTGCCAGCAGCTTGGTGTCATCCTATAATTCACCCCTCCACTTT. It is translated as CASSLVSSYNSPLHF.

This clonotype is medium-sized. The V and J genes are TRBV7-8 and TRBJ2-7, with D perhaps TRBD2 (5 bases). CDR3 size: 14 residues. Per germline, CDR1 SGHVS and CDR2 FQNEAQ. Between the trimmed V and J ends, which lost 4 bases and 0 bases, there was a span of 10 bases. CDR3 region: CASSSPADSYEQYF. The CDR3 nucleotides read TGTGCCAGCAGCTCCCCAGCGGACTCCTACGAGCAGTACTTC.

In this sample, this clonotype is medium-sized. The rearrangement uses TRBV10-3 and TRBJ1-1; no reliable D call. The CDR3 is made up of 13 amino acids. V was pared by 6 bases and J by 6 bases, with 14 bases between. CDR1 and CDR2 from the germline V gene are ENHRY and SYGVKD. The CDR3 is CAIRPAGGAEAFF. The CDR3 DNA sequence: TGTGCCATCAGACCGGCCGGCGGGGCTGAAGCTTTCTTT.

This clonotype is medium-sized in the sample. The rearrangement uses TRBV20-1 and TRBJ2-1, with D possibly matching TRBD2 (5 bases). Deletions cut 0 bases from V and 0 bases from J, with 18 bases between. Germline V gene data show CDR1 as DFQATT and CDR2 as SNEGSKA (reference sequence). The CDR3 runs 18 residues. CDR3 sequence reads: CSARDYETTTSSYNEQFF. The CDR3 coding sequence is TGCAGTGCTAGAGATTATGAGACTACTACGAGCTCCTACAATGAGCAGTTCTTC.

This clonotype appeared a single time. The chain carries TRBV14 and TRBJ1-4; D is perhaps TRBD1 (6 bases). Germline assignment: CDR1 SGHDN and CDR2 FVKESK. V was trimmed by 4 bases and J by 2 bases, leaving 17 bases between them. CDR3 size: 17 residues. CDR3 sequence reads: CASSPLGWGLTNEKLFF. The CDR3 DNA reads TGTGCCAGCAGCCCCCTAGGCTGGGGGCTGACTAATGAAAAACTGTTTTTT. Full variable domain (outside the CDR3, taken from reference TRBV14 and TRBJ1-4): EAGVTQFPSHSVIEKGQTVTLRCDPISGHDNLYWYRRVMGKEIKFLLHFVKESKQDESGMPNNRFLAERTGGTYSTLKVQPAELEDSGVYFCASSPLGWGLTNEKLFFGSGTQLSVL.

This clonotype was seen at least ten times. This chain joins TRBV11-2 and TRBJ2-5, with D uncertain. The germline V gene encodes CDR1 SGHAT and CDR2 FQNNGV. The CDR3 consists of 15 residues. The ends were cut back, 5 bases at V and 2 bases at J, with 15 bases in the middle. The CDR3 sequence: CASSAYTAPQETQYF. DNA for the CDR3: TGTGCCAGCAGCGCCTACACAGCCCCGCAAGAGACCCAGTACTTC.

The gene calls are TRBV19 and TRBJ2-7; D gene ambiguous. The CDR3 has 15 amino acids. Germline V gene data show CDR1 as LNHDA and CDR2 as SQIVND (reference sequence). The V end was cut by 5 bases, the J end by 6 bases, with 20 bases between. The CDR3 region is CASSLTQDTHTEQYF. The CDR3 DNA sequence: TGTGCCAGTAGTTTAACCCAGGATACCCACACCGAGCAGTACTTC.